This TCR beta chain was obtained from a study of blood T cell repertoires in COVID-19. Turning to the study itself: Samples of COVID-19 (acute and convalescent) were obtained from the United States, Italy and Spain. PBMCs, B-cell-depleted T cells, or T cells provided the cDNA or gDNA that made up the material.

This clone showed up many times. Germline V CDR1 and CDR2: SGHRS, YFSETQ. The CDR3 covers 16 residues. V shed 6 bases and J 0 bases; nucleotides not matched to a gene: 7. The protocol was immunoSEQ multiplex PCR, while the TCRdb copy is restricted to in-frame clones and leaves out a portion. Of about 200,000 clones in the sample, 80% were seen once. The chain has TRBV5-1 and TRBJ2-3, with TRBD1 matching 10 bases. The sequence was collected from a man between 60 and 70 years old with acute or convalescent COVID-19. The sample taken for sequencing was peripheral blood. The CDR3 nucleotides read TGCGCCAGCACCCGATCGGGACAGGGGAGCACAGATACGCAGTATTTT. The encoded protein is CASTRSGQGSTDTQYF.